The sequence of this TCR beta chain was determined in a study of T cell responses to AZD1222 COVID-19 vaccine. Study-wide results and caveats: Regions 160-218 and 743-854 dominated among vaccine-associated CD4 TCRs spanning spike. The sample set comprised mostly white British donors with more females, and clonal diversity was possibly underestimated. Only six people who got AZD1222 tested seropositive at baseline.

Data came from immunoSEQ multiplex PCR; TCRdb stores just in-frame clones and leaves some out. Found here are 75,000 to 80,000 clones, 60% to 85% of them singletons; the top ten hold 27%. A note on this clone: Its antigen remains unidentified.

V was shortened by 4 bases and J by 9 bases, with 10 bases between the two germline ends. The CDR3 is 12 amino acids. CDR1 and CDR2 from the germline V gene are MNHEY and SVGAGI. Sequencing was performed on peripheral blood, taken 28 days after the second dose of the MenACWY control vaccine. The rearrangement joins TRBV6-5 to TRBJ2-1; tentative D call: TRBD1 (6 bases). This clonotype originated in an adult who received the MenACWY meningococcal vaccine as a control. CDR3 loop: CASSSQGAEQFF. The CDR3 coding sequence is TGTGCCAGCAGTTCACAGGGTGCTGAGCAGTTCTTC.